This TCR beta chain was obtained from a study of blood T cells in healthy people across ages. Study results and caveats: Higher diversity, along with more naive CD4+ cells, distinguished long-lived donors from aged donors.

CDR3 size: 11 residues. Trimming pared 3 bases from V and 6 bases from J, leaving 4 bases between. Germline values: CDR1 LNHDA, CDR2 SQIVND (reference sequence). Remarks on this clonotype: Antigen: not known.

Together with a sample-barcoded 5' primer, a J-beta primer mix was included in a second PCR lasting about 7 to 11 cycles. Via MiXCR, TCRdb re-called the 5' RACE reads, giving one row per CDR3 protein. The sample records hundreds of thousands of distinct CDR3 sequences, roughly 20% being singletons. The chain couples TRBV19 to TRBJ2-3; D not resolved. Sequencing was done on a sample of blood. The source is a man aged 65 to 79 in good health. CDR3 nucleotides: TGTGCCAGTAGTATGGGGGATACGCAGTATTTT. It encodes CASSMGDTQYF.